The clone carrying this TCR beta chain was detected only a few times. There are 17 residues in the CDR3. Germline V CDR1 and CDR2: SGHDN, FVKESK. V lost 0 bases to trimming and J lost 5 bases, with 18 bases between them. The data were taken from a study of identical twins. Unique molecular identifiers were present on cDNA, and template switching added a universal primer site. TCRdb re-analysed the 5' RACE reads in MiXCR, keeping a single row per CDR3 protein. The top ten hold roughly 0.5% of the sample, which has 400,000 to 600,000 distinct CDR3 sequences, 20% to 25% seen once. The sample also formed part of further work on yellow fever vaccine responses in identical twins.

This receptor was taken from a woman in her late teens or twenties in good health. The V gene is TRBV14, the J gene TRBJ2-3; maybe TRBD1 (6 bases). Sequencing was done on a sample of CD4+ T cells sorted from blood. DNA of the CDR3: TGTGCCAGCAGCCAAGAATCCGCCAGGGGCCGGGGAGATACGCAGTATTTT. It specifies CASSQESARGRGDTQYF.